In its sample, the clone carrying this T cell receptor beta chain was seen many times. What it binds is not known. The entry originates in a study of neurological immune-mediated disorders. Study observations and caveats: HTLV-1-associated myelopathy led in TCR clonal expansion, while multiple sclerosis ranked lowest, below healthy controls.

A 10-nucleotide random UMI tagged transcripts in template-switch 5'RACE cDNA synthesis. TCRdb re-analysed the 5' RACE reads in MiXCR, keeping a single row per CDR3 protein. The sample has around 79,000 distinct CDR3 sequences, over 12% seen once; the top ten hold roughly 7.3%. Germline V gene lookup returns CDR1 SGHAT and CDR2 FQNNGV. Trimming cost V 5 bases and J 7 bases, with 11 bases left between them. The CDR3 contains 13 residues. 2 million unsorted PBMCs were stored in RNAlater at -80 °C before RNA extraction. The chain uses TRBV11-2 and TRBJ1-4; a possible D gene is TRBD1 (6 bases). This receptor was identified in a woman aged 45-65 years in good health. The specimen sequenced was PBMCs. The CDR3 DNA follows: TGTGCCAGCAGCATGGACAGAAGTGAAAAACTGTTTTTT. Translation: CASSMDRSEKLFF.